The next 32 T cell receptor beta chains were all read from a single sample in a study of Ad26.COV2.S vaccination and SARS-CoV-2 variants. Treatment specified: around 19 received Ad26.COV2.S at low or high dose, single or two shots; about 5 received placebo; per-sample allocation not given. Specimen acquisition occurred on day 63 following the initial vaccine or placebo injection. Assay: immunoSEQ multiplex PCR; the TCRdb copy retains only in-frame clones and omits some. The table has about 680,000 clones, roughly 90% seen once. The source material was peripheral blood, sampled in a trial of Ad26.COV2.S vaccine versus placebo. The origin of the receptors is a person between 18 and 60 years old who received the Ad26.COV2.S COVID-19 vaccine or a placebo.

The CDR3 sequence is CASYRDRATEAFF. Written as DNA, the CDR3 is TGTGCCAGCTACCGGGACAGGGCTACTGAAGCTTTCTTT. The genes are TRBV6-5 and TRBJ1-1, with 9 positions matching TRBD1. CDR1 and CDR2 (germline): MNHEY, SVGAGI. Trimming cost V 8 bases and J 5 bases; bases outside gene matches: 6. There are 13 residues in the CDR3.

V gene TRBV6-5 combines with J gene TRBJ2-3; TRBD2 is a possible D gene (6 bases). This CDR3 contains 15 residues. Germline values: CDR1 MNHEY, CDR2 SVGAGI. V lost 0 bases and J 3 bases, leaving 10 bases between the germline ends. CDR3 sequence: CASSYSGGTTDTQYF. The CDR3 nucleotides read TGTGCCAGCAGTTACTCGGGCGGGACTACAGATACGCAGTATTTT.

V gene TRBV7-2 combines with J gene TRBJ2-4; 10 nucleotides match TRBD2. The CDR3 is 14 amino acids. Germline values: CDR1 SGHTA, CDR2 FQGNSA. Trimming at V came to 1 base and at J to 8 bases, leaving 2 bases not matched to a gene. The CDR3 spells CASSLGLAGDIQYF. The CDR3 DNA follows: TGTGCCAGCAGCTTAGGGCTAGCGGGAGACATTCAGTACTTC.

This clone was counted once. The genes are TRBV6-5 and TRBJ2-1; no reliable D call. Germline V gene data show CDR1 as MNHEY and CDR2 as SVGAGI. V was pared by 5 bases and J by 8 bases, with 13 bases between. The length of the CDR3 is 13 residues. DNA of the CDR3: TGTGCCAGCAGTCCTCCCGCCCCCGATGAGCAGTTCTTC. Its protein is CASSPPAPDEQFF.

The chain carries TRBV5-6 and TRBJ1-2; no clear D gene. The CDR3 runs to 15 residues. Germline-derived CDR1 and CDR2 are SGHDT and YYEEEE. Trimming removed 4 bases from V and 4 bases from J, with 17 bases in between. The CDR3 coding sequence is TGTGCCAGCAGCCCGCCCGGAGGATACGGCTATGGCTACACCTTC. Protein: CASSPPGGYGYGYTF.

The rearrangement uses TRBV9 and TRBJ2-1; TRBD2 agrees at 12 bases. The V segment lost 0 bases and the J segment 7 bases; nucleotides outside the gene matches: 8. The germline V gene encodes CDR1 SGDLS and CDR2 YYNGEE. The CDR3 totals 17 residues. CDR3 sequence: CASSVVGGLAGSNEQFF. The CDR3 bases are TGTGCCAGCAGCGTAGTAGGGGGACTAGCGGGCAGTAATGAGCAGTTCTTC.

Comment on this clone: Other DNA sequences in this specimen translate into the identical CDR3. This chain links TRBV7-9 with TRBJ2-3, with D unclear. With 0 bases removed from V and 6 bases from J, the gap between germline ends came to 1 base. This CDR3 is 11 amino acids long. CDR1 and CDR2 from the germline V gene are SEHNR and FQNEAQ (reference sequence). The CDR3 bases are TGTGCCAGCAGCTTAGCTGATACGCAGTATTTT. Encoded protein: CASSLADTQYF. The full variable domain, its missing parts supplied by reference TRBV7-9 and TRBJ2-3, is DTGVSQNPRHKITKRGQNVTFRCDPISEHNRLYWYRQTLGQGPEFLTYFQNEAQLEKSRLLSDRFSAERPKGSFSTLEIQRTEQGDSAMYLCASSLADTQYFGPGTRLTVL.

The chain is built from TRBV23-1 and TRBJ1-2; D not resolved. TRBV23-1 is assigned to the ORF class and has an uncertain function. CDR3 length equals 12 residues. V lost 8 bases, J lost 2 bases, and 9 bases lay in between. This CDR3 reads CASAASNYGYTF. The DNA for the CDR3 is TGCGCCAGCGCGGCTTCAAACTATGGCTACACCTTC.

This sequence joins TRBV2 and TRBJ2-7; D might be TRBD1 or TRBD2, each matching 6 bases. With 6 bases removed from V and 7 bases from J, the gap between germline ends came to 19 bases. Germline assignment: CDR1 SNHLY and CDR2 FYNNEI. CDR3 size: 14 residues. This CDR3 is CASRTGQGGLEQYF. The CDR3 DNA reads TGTGCCAGCAGGACGGGACAAGGGGGGTTGGAGCAGTACTTC. Looking up the rest from reference TRBV2 and TRBJ2-7 gives the full variable domain: EPEVTQTPSHQVTQMGQEVILRCVPISNHLYFYWYRQILGQKVEFLVSFYNNEISEKSEIFDDQFSVERPDGSNFTLKIRSTKLEDSAMYFCASRTGQGGLEQYFGPGTRLTVT.

Here the CDR3 reads CASSEMSYEQYF. CDR3 sequence (DNA): TGTGCCAGCAGTGAAATGTCCTACGAGCAGTACTTC. The V and J genes are TRBV6-1 and TRBJ2-7, with D hard to call. V was pared by 2 bases and J by 1 base, with 3 bases between. CDR1 is MNHNS, CDR2 SASEGT, per germline. The length of the CDR3 is 12 residues.

The chain couples TRBV19 to TRBJ2-7; 8 bases fit TRBD1. CDR1 and CDR2 from the germline V gene are LNHDA and SQIVND (reference sequence). The CDR3 contains 15 residues. With 4 bases clipped from V and 4 bases from J, the junction kept 9 bases outside the gene matches. Here the CDR3 reads CASSTGTGGQYEQYF. For the CDR3, the DNA is TGTGCCAGTAGTACCGGGACAGGTGGACAATACGAGCAGTACTTC.

The chain recombines TRBV5-1 with TRBJ1-2; D remains ambiguous. V lost 0 bases and J lost 0, with 9 bases in between. The CDR3 runs to 15 residues. Germline CDR1 and CDR2: SGHRS and YFSETQ. In nucleotides, the CDR3 is TGCGCCAGCAGCTTGGCCCCGGGGACTAACTATGGCTACACCTTC. Translating it yields CASSLAPGTNYGYTF.

The chain employs TRBV19 and TRBJ2-1, with D possibly TRBD2 on 7 matching bases. This CDR3 is 16 amino acids long. V lost 3 bases and J lost 6, with 18 bases in between. The germline gives CDR1 LNHDA, CDR2 SQIVND (reference sequence). The CDR3 here is CASSIWGGNRANEQFF. The CDR3 DNA reads TGTGCCAGTAGTATCTGGGGGGGAAACAGGGCCAATGAGCAGTTCTTC.

This sequence joins TRBV30 and TRBJ1-1; 7 nucleotides agree with TRBD1. Germline lookup yields CDR1 GTSNPN and CDR2 SVGIG (reference sequence). CDR3 length: 14 residues. V was clipped by 7 bases and J by 0 bases; unmatched bases: 8. For the CDR3, the DNA is TGTGCCTCAGCGAGGGGACAGCTGAACACTGAAGCTTTCTTT. It is translated as CASARGQLNTEAFF.

J is TRBJ1-4 and V is TRBV14; tentative D call: TRBD1 (5 bases). Germline values: CDR1 SGHDN, CDR2 FVKESK. This CDR3 comprises 17 residues. Between the trimmed V and J ends, which lost 4 bases and 7 bases, there was a span of 22 bases. This chain's CDR3 is CASSPLKGKPGGEKLFF. DNA of the CDR3: TGTGCCAGCAGCCCCCTAAAGGGGAAACCCGGCGGTGAAAAACTGTTTTTT.

This chain connects TRBV5-1 to TRBJ2-1; TRBD2 matches at 7 bases. With 0 bases clipped from V and 9 bases from J, the junction kept 3 bases outside the gene matches. CDR1 is SGHRS and CDR2 is YFSETQ in the germline V gene. This CDR3 spans 13 amino acids. The CDR3 DNA reads as TGCGCCAGCAGCTTGGGACTAGCAGGTGAGCAGTTCTTC. Translated: CASSLGLAGEQFF.

This chain joins TRBV5-1 and TRBJ1-1; tentative D call: TRBD1 (5 bases). Germline V CDR1 and CDR2: SGHRS, YFSETQ. CDR3 length equals 18 residues. The V end was cut by 3 bases, the J end by 2 bases, with 23 bases between. The CDR3 DNA follows: TGCGCCAGCAGCTGGGGATCAGTCATAGGGGCGGGTAACACTGAAGCTTTCTTT. Amino acid sequence: CASSWGSVIGAGNTEAFF. Supplemented by reference TRBV5-1 and TRBJ1-1, the full variable domain reads KAGVTQTPRYLIKTRGQQVTLSCSPISGHRSVSWYQQTPGQGLQFLFEYFSETQRNKGNFPGRFSGRQFSNSRSEMNVSTLELGDSALYLCASSWGSVIGAGNTEAFFGQGTRLTVV.

About this clone: This sample also contains other DNA sequences that code for the same CDR3. The chain has TRBV29-1 and TRBJ1-2; a weak D match, TRBD1 (5 bases). V was clipped by 6 bases and J by 5 bases, with 16 bases between them. CDR1 is SQVTM and CDR2 is ANQGSEA in the germline V gene. CDR3 length: 13 residues. For the CDR3, the DNA is TGCAGCGTGGCTGGCGGGGCGAGATATGGCTACACCTTC. Protein: CSVAGGARYGYTF.

The chain joins TRBV30 to TRBJ1-4; maybe TRBD1 (6 bases). Trimming took off 0 bases at V and 9 bases at J, with 20 bases between the two ends. The CDR3 runs to 16 residues. Per germline, CDR1 GTSNPN and CDR2 SVGIG (reference sequence). CDR3 sequence: CAWSVPNWGARKKLFF. As DNA, the CDR3 is TGTGCCTGGAGTGTACCAAATTGGGGGGCAAGGAAAAAACTGTTTTTT. Looking up the rest from reference TRBV30 and TRBJ1-4 gives the full variable domain: SQTIHQWPATLVQPVGSPLSLECTVEGTSNPNLYWYRQAAGRGLQLLFYSVGIGQISSEVPQNLSASRPQDRQFILSSKKLLLSDSGFYLCAWSVPNWGARKKLFFGSGTQLSVL.

The chain employs TRBV19 and TRBJ2-5, with D perhaps matching TRBD1 (6 bases). Looked up from germline, CDR1 is LNHDA and CDR2 is SQIVND (reference sequence). CDR3 length: 13 amino acids. The V end lost 9 bases, the J end lost 2 bases, and 13 bases lay between the germline ends. The CDR3 is CASRGSQQETQYF. As DNA, the CDR3 is TGTGCCAGCAGGGGCAGCCAACAAGAGACCCAGTACTTC.

This chain connects TRBV5-1 to TRBJ1-1, with D perhaps matching TRBD1 (5 bases). Trimming removed 7 bases at V and 1 base at J, with 5 bases between. The germline V gene encodes CDR1 SGHRS and CDR2 YFSETQ. This CDR3 region has 11 residues. In DNA, the CDR3 is TGCGCCAGCCAGGGGAACACTGAAGCTTTCTTT. Translating gives CASQGNTEAFF. Full variable domain (remainder filled in from reference TRBV5-1 and TRBJ1-1): KAGVTQTPRYLIKTRGQQVTLSCSPISGHRSVSWYQQTPGQGLQFLFEYFSETQRNKGNFPGRFSGRQFSNSRSEMNVSTLELGDSALYLCASQGNTEAFFGQGTRLTVV.

This chain links TRBV5-6 with TRBJ2-7; D not resolved. V was shortened by 0 bases and J by 6 bases, with 13 bases between the two germline ends. CDR3 length equals 14 residues. Germline assignment: CDR1 SGHDT and CDR2 YYEEEE. The CDR3 loop reads CASSLEYRPGEQYF. DNA for the CDR3: TGTGCCAGCAGCTTGGAGTACAGACCGGGCGAGCAGTACTTC.

The V gene is TRBV5-5, the J gene TRBJ2-7, with D possibly being TRBD1 (6 bases). Germline V gene sequence: CDR1 SGHKS, CDR2 YYEKEE (reference sequence). This CDR3 contains 17 residues. V was shortened by 0 bases and J by 7 bases, with 23 bases between the two germline ends. CDR3 nucleotides: TGTGCCAGCAGCTTGGGGGGTCAAACAGGGAGCCTGTATGAGCAGTACTTC. Translation gives CASSLGGQTGSLYEQYF. Variable domain in full (rest from reference TRBV5-5 and TRBJ2-7): DAGVTQSPTHLIKTRGQQVTLRCSPISGHKSVSWYQQVLGQGPQFIFQYYEKEERGRGNFPDRFSARQFPNYSSELNVNALLLGDSALYLCASSLGGQTGSLYEQYFGPGTRLTVT.

This chain uses TRBV7-6 with TRBJ2-6; 10 positions match TRBD1. This CDR3 is built from 18 residues. J was trimmed by 2 bases and V by 5 bases; bases with no gene match: 9. In germline, CDR1 is SGHVS, CDR2 FNYEAQ. CDR3 sequence: CASSAPGQGLTGANVLTF. CDR3 DNA: TGTGCCAGCAGCGCGCCGGGACAGGGGCTGACTGGGGCCAACGTCCTGACTTTC.

In this sample, this clone turned up once. The chain couples TRBV2 to TRBJ1-5; the D is unclear. Germline lookup yields CDR1 SNHLY and CDR2 FYNNEI. This CDR3 region has 14 residues. V was pared by 0 bases and J by 3 bases, with 6 bases between. The CDR3 DNA reads TGTGCCAGCAGTGAAGCGCGGGTCAATCAGCCCCAGCATTTT. Its translation is CASSEARVNQPQHF.

This chain uses TRBV24-1 with TRBJ1-5, with TRBD1 as a possible D gene (6 bases). V gave up 4 bases and J gave up 3 bases, with 15 bases separating them. The CDR3 runs to 16 residues. Looked up from germline, CDR1 is KGHDR and CDR2 is SFDVKD. The CDR3 protein is CATSDTTGTVNQPQHF. CDR3 in DNA: TGTGCCACCAGTGACACCACAGGGACCGTCAATCAGCCCCAGCATTTT.

The chain links TRBV9 to TRBJ1-1, with a tentative D call TRBD1 (6 bases). V was cut by 0 bases and J by 4 bases, with 10 bases left in between. This CDR3 contains 14 residues. Germline V gene lookup returns CDR1 SGDLS and CDR2 YYNGEE. CDR3 in amino acids: CASSVVGGSTEAFF. The CDR3 DNA reads TGTGCCAGCAGCGTAGTAGGGGGTTCCACTGAAGCTTTCTTT.

This chain links TRBV2 with TRBJ2-7, with a weak D call TRBD2 (5 bases). Germline V gene lookup returns CDR1 SNHLY and CDR2 FYNNEI. V was shortened by 6 bases and J by 3 bases, with 9 bases between the two germline ends. The CDR3 totals 12 residues. The CDR3 DNA follows: TGTGCCAGCAGAAGACGGGACTACGAGCAGTACTTC. This encodes CASRRRDYEQYF.

This sequence joins TRBV10-3 and TRBJ1-2, with D possibly being TRBD1 (5 bases). Germline values: CDR1 ENHRY, CDR2 SYGVKD. V dropped 6 bases and J dropped 7 bases, with 15 bases sitting between them. The length of the CDR3 is 13 residues. The CDR3 reads CAIRGDRGAGYTF. Written as DNA, the CDR3 is TGTGCCATCAGGGGAGACCGGGGCGCTGGCTACACCTTC.

This chain links TRBV19 with TRBJ2-1; 9 nucleotides match TRBD2. CDR1 is LNHDA, CDR2 SQIVND, per germline (reference sequence). This CDR3 is 16 amino acids long. The V segment lost 3 bases and the J segment 4 bases; nucleotides outside the gene matches: 7. The CDR3, as DNA: TGTGCCAGTAGTATTTCTGGAGCGGGAGGTTACAATGAGCAGTTCTTC. Translated: CASSISGAGGYNEQFF.

This clone came up once. The chain links TRBV2 to TRBJ1-6; 7 nucleotides align to TRBD1. The CDR3 is 15 residues long. The V gene end was trimmed by 8 bases and the J gene end by 0 bases; junction bases not matched to a gene: 4. In germline, CDR1 is SNHLY, CDR2 FYNNEI. Here the CDR3 reads CASSQGSSYNSPLHF. The CDR3 DNA follows: TGTGCCAGCTCACAGGGGAGCTCCTATAATTCACCCCTCCACTTT.

The chain recombines TRBV6-5 with TRBJ1-6; perhaps TRBD1 as D (6 bases). The CDR3 has 14 residues. V was clipped by 6 bases and J by 7 bases, with 13 bases between them. Per the germline V gene, CDR1 is MNHEY and CDR2 is SVGAGI. This chain's CDR3 is CASRQSTGNSPLHF. CDR3 nucleotides: TGTGCCAGCAGGCAATCGACAGGCAATTCACCCCTCCACTTT.